This T cell receptor (beta chain) emerged from a study of CD8+CD57+ T cells in acquired aplastic anemia (dated by TCRdb to between 2017 and 2018). About the investigation overall: Extracted DNA from sorted CD4+ and CD8+ cells averaged around 3.3 ug, ranging from roughly 0.17 to 27.4 ug. CD8+CD57+ expansion was defined as a frequency above the mean frequency observed in healthy subjects. Study-level results and caveats: No significant difference in CD8+ Simpson's diversity was found between patients and healthy controls (P=0.060). Roughly 30 CD8+ CDR3 sequences were shared between patients and controls but appeared highly expressed in patients and within their immunodominant clones.

Genomic DNA served as template for TCR beta VDJ combination and CDR3 sequence profiling. TCR repertoire sequencing was run on an Illumina HiSeq 2000. Concerning the study's data processing: TRBV/TRBJ rearrangement plots, CDR3 size and DJ length profiles, and Simpson's diversity index were used to evaluate the repertoires. The most abundant DNA sequence in the deep sequencing data was defined as the immunodominant clone. CDR3 amino acid sequences were screened for sharing across subjects and were compared with published repertoires and the VDJdb database. TCRdb passed the public sequencing reads through fastp at Q25 and MiXCR, retaining productive beta sequences. Rows merge per CDR3 protein into single entries with the most common DNA and genes. The V and J calls here are based on TCRdb, not the publication. The sample table shows about 180,000 distinct CDR3 sequences, and roughly three fifths are seen once. Jointly, the top ten make up approximately 40% of the sample.

Flow cytometry had shown CD8+CD57+ cell expansion in the patients selected for sequencing. Severe acquired aplastic anemia was diagnosed in all patients according to International Study of Aplastic Anemia and Agranulocytosis and Camitta criteria. No patient had received any therapy when blood was sampled. TCR repertoires of sorted CD4+ and CD8+ blood T cells from severe aplastic anemia patients and healthy subjects were deep-sequenced in the study. In the USA, patient enrollment took place under clinicaltrials.gov protocols 00001620, 01623167, 00001397, 00071045, 00081523 and 00961064. Ficoll-Paque density gradient centrifugation was used to isolate peripheral blood mononuclear cells. Before DNA was extracted, CD4+ and CD8+ T cells were sorted using either FACS or magnetic beads. There are a few counts of this clonotype. Its antigen specificity is not known. One base away there is no much larger clone; base qualities are not given.

The material sequenced was sorted CD4+, CD8+, or CD8+CD57+ T cells (not recorded which) from PBMCs. The receptor was isolated from a human donor with aplastic anemia.

The nucleotide sequence is TGTGCCAGCAGCGGGACTGCCCGTTCCCAGCAGTACTTC. This codes for CASSGTARSQQYF. The chain links TRBV7-8 with TRBJ2-7; perhaps TRBD2 is the D gene, with 6 bases matching. Including cysteine and phenylalanine, the CDR3 has 13 amino acids. CDR3 DNA only is kept here, 39 bases in frame from base 1. Trimming at the junction amounts to 5 bases on V and 8 bases on J, and the germline ends lie 16 bases apart. CDR1 and CDR2 are drawn from the germline V gene: SGHVS, FQNEAQ.